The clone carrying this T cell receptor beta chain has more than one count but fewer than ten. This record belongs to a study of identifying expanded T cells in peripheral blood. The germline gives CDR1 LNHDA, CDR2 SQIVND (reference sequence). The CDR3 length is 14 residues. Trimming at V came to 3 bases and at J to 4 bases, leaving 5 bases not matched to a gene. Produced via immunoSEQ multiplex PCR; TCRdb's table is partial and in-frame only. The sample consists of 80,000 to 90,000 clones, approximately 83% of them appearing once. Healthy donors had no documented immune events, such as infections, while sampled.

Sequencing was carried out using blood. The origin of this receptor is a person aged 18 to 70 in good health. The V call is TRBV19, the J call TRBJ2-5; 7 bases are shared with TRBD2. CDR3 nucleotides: TGTGCCAGTAGTATCGGGACTACCCCAGAGACCCAGTACTTC. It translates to CASSIGTTPETQYF. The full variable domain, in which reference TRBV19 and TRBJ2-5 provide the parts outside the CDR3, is DGGITQSPKYLFRKEGQNVTLSCEQNLNHDAMYWYRQDPGQGLRLIYYSQIVNDFQKGDIAEGYSVSREKKESFPLTVTSAQKNPTAFYLCASSIGTTPETQYFGPGTRLLVL.